The clone carrying this T cell receptor beta chain showed up many times. What it binds is not known. The data were taken from a study of T cell repertoires in cytomegalovirus infection. Study-level background: Public TCR beta signatures were indicative of both CMV infection and a matching HLA type.

TCRdb analysed the reads with MiXCR anew, one entry per CDR3 protein. The table has under 500,000 distinct CDR3 sequences, about 42% seen once; the top ten hold 40% to 50%. Study-wide results and caveats: Identification of carriers of CMV plus the relevant HLA was achieved through cumulative public TCR beta family frequency. Predominance within the ex vivo response was attributable to HLA-C-restricted CMV-specific TCR beta clonotypes.

The starting material was cultured PBMCs, obtained from culture after CMV antigen stimulation. The clonotype comes from a human donor in good health (CMV status not recorded). Some clones in this sample may be carry-over from other donors' samples.

In nucleotides, the CDR3 is TGTGCCAGCACGAAGGGTTACTTAGAGACCCAGTACTTC. Protein product: CASTKGYLETQYF. This chain links TRBV7-2 with TRBJ2-5; D unresolved. V was cut by 7 bases and J by 4 bases, with 13 bases left in between. Germline values: CDR1 SGHTA, CDR2 FQGNSA. The CDR3 is 13 amino acids.